This T cell receptor (beta chain) comes out of a study of identical twins. Study results and limitations: Among out-of-frame alpha sequences shared by twins, low generation probability occurred in excess.

TCRdb re-called the 5' RACE reads with MiXCR, one entry per CDR3 protein. The repertoire has roughly 1,500,000 distinct CDR3 sequences, around 33% of them found once; the top ten carry about 0.27%. Details on this clonotype: Its antigen is currently unknown. An end of the junction does not agree with germline; a read error may underlie this.

The receptor comes from a newborn girl in good health. Sequenced input: cord blood.

CDR3 coding DNA: TGCGCCGGCAGCCTCGGACAAACCGGTGGCTACACCTTC. It is translated as CAGSLGQTGGYTF. This chain joins TRBV5-1 and TRBJ1-2; tentative D call: TRBD1 (5 bases). This CDR3 has 13 amino acids. Germline-derived CDR1 and CDR2 are SGHRS and YFSETQ.